The rows below give T cell receptor beta chains drawn from one sample of a study of Ad26.COV2.S vaccination and SARS-CoV-2 variants. Libraries were prepared by immunoSEQ multiplex PCR; TCRdb keeps only in-frame clonotypes and omits some of them. The sample consists of a few hundred thousand clones, roughly four fifths of them appearing once. This material consisted of peripheral blood, taken in a trial of Ad26.COV2.S vaccine versus placebo. These TCRs come from a person between 18 and 60 years old who received the Ad26.COV2.S COVID-19 vaccine or a placebo. The CDR3 runs from the conserved cysteine through the conserved F or W. The D gene is left open where the match is weak. The listing skips clone size in some rows; elsewhere it reads once, few, many or a size class.

clone size	D gene	V gene	J gene	CDR3 protein	CDR3 DNA
.	.	TRBV6-4	TRBJ2-7	CASRPITGSPSSYEQYF	TGTGCCAGCAGGCCCATTACCGGATCCCCAAGCTCCTACGAGCAGTACTTC
.	TRBD1	TRBV7-2	TRBJ2-7	CASSPRRTGIYEQYF	TGTGCCAGCAGCCCACGGCGGACAGGGATCTACGAGCAGTACTTC
.	.	TRBV27	TRBJ1-6	CASSQGGGGSPLHF	TGTGCCAGCAGTCAAGGCGGGGGCGGGTCACCCCTCCACTTT
.	.	TRBV6-5	TRBJ2-3	CASVRSTGMTDTQYF	TGTGCCAGCGTTCGATCGACAGGTATGACAGATACGCAGTATTTT
few	TRBD1	TRBV4-1	TRBJ1-5	CASSQLGTGLGPQHF	TGCGCCAGCAGCCAACTCGGGACAGGACTAGGACCCCAGCATTTT
once	.	TRBV7-2	TRBJ1-1	CASSLQPQSSEAFF	TGTGCCAGCAGCCTCCAACCTCAGAGTAGTGAAGCTTTCTTT
.	.	TRBV10-1	TRBJ2-7	CASANQDEQYF	TGCGCCAGCGCAAACCAAGACGAGCAGTACTTC
few	.	TRBV29-1	TRBJ1-1	CSGEQGPTEAFF	TGCAGCGGGGAGCAGGGCCCCACTGAAGCTTTCTTT
once	TRBD2	TRBV30	TRBJ2-3	CAWSVSASGTSYTDTQYF	TGTGCCTGGAGTGTAAGTGCTAGCGGGACTTCGTACACAGATACGCAGTATTTT
.	TRBD2	TRBV7-3	TRBJ2-1	CASSLIAGGPEQFF	TGTGCCAGCAGCTTAATAGCGGGGGGGCCTGAGCAGTTCTTC
.	.	TRBV2	TRBJ2-1	CASIPGWGEYNEQFF	TGTGCCAGCATTCCCGGATGGGGGGAGTACAATGAGCAGTTCTTC
.	.	TRBV7-8	TRBJ2-7	CASSPDTAGDEQYF	TGTGCCAGCAGCCCTGACACTGCCGGGGACGAGCAGTACTTC
.	.	TRBV4-3	TRBJ1-6	CASSQFLPGSRSPLHF	TGCGCCAGCAGCCAATTCCTTCCGGGGAGTAGATCACCCCTCCACTTT
.	TRBD2	TRBV30	TRBJ2-1	CAWSVGAGGYNEQFF	TGTGCCTGGAGTGTGGGTGCGGGAGGCTACAATGAGCAGTTCTTC
.	.	TRBV10-3	TRBJ2-7	CAISESQSHEQYF	TGTGCCATCAGTGAGTCACAGAGCCACGAGCAGTACTTC
few	.	TRBV2	TRBJ1-5	CASSEGRGQPQHF	TGTGCCAGCAGTGAGGGTAGGGGTCAGCCCCAGCATTTT
.	.	TRBV7-9	TRBJ2-6	CASSQVANVLTF	TGTGCCAGCAGCCAGGTGGCCAACGTCCTGACTTTC
.	TRBD1	TRBV5-1	TRBJ1-1	CASSHGTARNTEAFF	TGCGCCAGCAGCCATGGGACAGCTCGGAACACTGAAGCTTTCTTT
.	.	TRBV29-1	TRBJ1-1	CSTEGVANTEAFF	TGCAGCACGGAGGGAGTTGCGAACACTGAAGCTTTCTTT
.	.	TRBV7-9	TRBJ1-5	CPLLHQPQHF	TGTCCACTCCTGCATCAGCCCCAGCATTTT
.	.	TRBV2	TRBJ1-4	CASRYRIAPGRPPSGEKLFF	TGTGCCAGCAGGTACAGAATTGCCCCGGGACGTCCCCCCTCAGGGGAAAAACTGTTTTTT
.	.	TRBV12-5	TRBJ1-1	CASGPREAFF	TGTGCTAGTGGTCCTCGTGAAGCTTTCTTT
once	TRBD1	TRBV6-6	TRBJ1-2	CASTRGGSDGYTF	TGTGCCAGCACCCGAGGGGGCTCGGATGGCTACACCTTC
.	.	TRBV7-6	TRBJ2-3	CASSKSGMSTDTQYF	TGTGCCAGCAGCAAATCCGGGATGAGCACAGATACGCAGTATTTT
.	TRBD1	TRBV29-1	TRBJ2-5	CSVDRGQETQYF	TGCAGCGTCGACAGGGGCCAAGAGACCCAGTACTTC
once	.	TRBV29-1	TRBJ2-1	CSVERRNNEQFF	TGCAGCGTTGAACGACGGAACAATGAGCAGTTCTTC
.	TRBD1	TRBV9	TRBJ1-1	CASSVRQGTEAFF	TGTGCCAGCAGCGTACGACAGGGGACTGAAGCTTTCTTT
.	TRBD1	TRBV6-1	TRBJ1-5	CASSWTGGPGQPQHF	TGTGCCAGCAGCTGGACAGGGGGGCCAGGGCAGCCCCAGCATTTT